Listed below are T cell receptor beta chains from one sample, sequenced in a study of beta chain features in type 1 diabetes. Produced via immunoSEQ multiplex PCR; TCRdb's table is partial and in-frame only. The sample yields some 290,000 clones, over 11% seen once. Material for sequencing was naive CD4+ T cells from blood. Receptors were obtained from a young man with type 1 diabetes. CDR3s include the opening cysteine and the closing phenylalanine or tryptophan. D genes are given only for firm matches. Clone size is not always given. Where it is, it says once, few, many or a class for expanded clones.

clone_size	v_call	d_call	j_call	cdr3_aa	cdr3_nt
few	TRBV19	TRBD2	TRBJ2-3	CASSHRSGASGLTDTQYF	TGTGCCAGTAGTCATCGGTCCGGGGCTAGCGGGCTCACAGATACGCAGTATTTT
few	TRBV25-1	NA	TRBJ2-1	CASSEQGRVYNEQFF	TGTGCCAGCAGTGAACAGGGAAGAGTGTACAATGAGCAGTTCTTC
few	TRBV19	NA	TRBJ2-7	CASSDTGTEQYF	TGTGCCAGTAGTGATACAGGGACCGAGCAGTACTTC
NA	TRBV7-2	NA	TRBJ2-3	CASRETDTQYF	TGTGCCAGCAGGGAGACAGATACGCAGTATTTT
few	TRBV23-1	TRBD1	TRBJ1-1	CASNPPGTGPWFGAFF	TGCGCCAGCAACCCACCGGGGACAGGCCCTTGGTTCGGGGCTTTCTTT
NA	TRBV7-2	TRBD2	TRBJ2-7	CASRTSGSLGEQYF	TGTGCCAGCAGGACTAGCGGGAGTCTGGGCGAGCAGTACTTC
few	TRBV10-3	NA	TRBJ2-7	CAISESYTGPYEQYF	TGTGCCATCAGTGAGTCTTACACAGGGCCCTACGAGCAGTACTTC
NA	TRBV5-1	TRBD2	TRBJ2-3	CASSPGTSGATDTQYF	TGCGCCAGCAGCCCCGGGACTAGCGGGGCCACAGATACGCAGTATTTT
NA	TRBV2	NA	TRBJ2-1	CASRAGPGQVEGEQFF	TGTGCCAGCAGAGCGGGACCGGGACAGGTGGAAGGTGAGCAGTTCTTC
few	TRBV19	NA	TRBJ2-1	CASSSDSWYNEQFF	TGTGCCAGTAGTTCAGATAGCTGGTACAATGAGCAGTTCTTC
NA	TRBV9	NA	TRBJ2-6	CASSVSRETGANVLTF	TGTGCCAGCAGCGTATCTCGGGAGACTGGGGCCAACGTCCTGACTTTC
NA	TRBV6-5	TRBD1	TRBJ2-7	CASRKDRGTTYEQYF	TGTGCCAGCAGGAAAGACAGGGGAACTACCTACGAGCAGTACTTC
few	TRBV11-2	TRBD1	TRBJ2-7	CASSLGSGQGREQYF	TGTGCCAGCAGCTTAGGATCCGGACAGGGCCGAGAGCAGTACTTC
NA	TRBV2	TRBD1	TRBJ2-6	CASSPGQGVAGANVLTF	TGTGCCAGCAGCCCGGGACAGGGGGTAGCTGGGGCCAACGTCCTGACTTTC
NA	TRBV25-1	NA	TRBJ2-2	CASSDLGELFF	TGTGCCAGCAGTGACCTCGGGGAGCTGTTTTTT
few	TRBV7-2	TRBD2	TRBJ2-7	CASRPLGLAGDEQYF	TGTGCCAGCAGACCATTAGGACTAGCGGGAGACGAGCAGTACTTC
few	TRBV5-1	NA	TRBJ2-7	CASSWEGQSYEQYF	TGCGCCAGCAGCTGGGAAGGACAGAGTTACGAGCAGTACTTC
NA	TRBV6-6	TRBD1	TRBJ2-3	CASSSDRDRGPDTQYF	TGTGCCAGCAGTTCCGACCGGGACAGGGGTCCAGATACGCAGTATTTT
NA	TRBV6-1	NA	TRBJ2-7	CASSDFRAYEQYF	TGTGCCAGCAGTGACTTCAGGGCCTACGAGCAGTACTTC
NA	TRBV7-2	TRBD2	TRBJ2-7	CASKGTSGSRYSYEQYF	TGTGCCAGCAAGGGGACTAGCGGGTCCCGATACTCCTACGAGCAGTACTTC
NA	TRBV25-1	NA	TRBJ2-7	CASSGLQSSYEQYF	TGTGCCAGCAGTGGACTCCAGAGCTCCTACGAGCAGTACTTC
NA	TRBV14	TRBD2	TRBJ2-1	CASSLLSGGAFNEQFF	TGTGCCAGCAGCCTCCTCAGCGGGGGGGCCTTCAATGAGCAGTTCTTC
few	TRBV28	TRBD1	TRBJ2-2	CASSTGQGPTGELFF	TGTGCCAGCAGTACCGGACAGGGGCCCACCGGGGAGCTGTTTTTT
NA	TRBV7-7	TRBD2	TRBJ2-1	CASSRLAGPYNEQFF	TGTGCCAGCAGCCGGCTAGCGGGACCATACAATGAGCAGTTCTTC
NA	TRBV5-1	NA	TRBJ2-1	CASSPGAGVTHNEQFF	TGCGCCAGCAGCCCGGGGGCGGGAGTTACCCACAATGAGCAGTTCTTC
few	TRBV7-9	NA	TRBJ1-2	CASSLPSYGYTF	TGTGCCAGCAGCTTACCCAGCTATGGCTACACCTTC
NA	TRBV5-1	TRBD1	TRBJ2-2	CASNDRVNTGELFF	TGCGCCAGCAACGACAGGGTTAACACCGGGGAGCTGTTTTTT
NA	TRBV6-5	NA	TRBJ1-2	CASGRGSSPNYGYTF	TGTGCCAGCGGTCGGGGAAGTAGTCCGAACTATGGCTACACCTTC
few	TRBV5-1	TRBD1	TRBJ2-7	CASSRDRAEQYF	TGCGCCAGCAGCCGGGACAGGGCCGAGCAGTACTTC
NA	TRBV14	NA	TRBJ2-7	CASSRLGLSSYEQYF	TGTGCCAGCAGCCGCCTGGGACTCAGCTCCTACGAGCAGTACTTC
few	TRBV30	NA	TRBJ2-7	CAWSNTGRPYEQYF	TGTGCCTGGAGTAACACAGGGAGACCCTACGAGCAGTACTTC
few	TRBV19	TRBD1	TRBJ2-4	CASKGQGDKNIQYF	TGTGCCAGCAAGGGACAGGGGGATAAGAACATTCAGTACTTC
NA	TRBV10-3	TRBD2	TRBJ2-1	CAISESESGLADNEQFF	TGTGCCATCAGTGAGTCGGAATCGGGACTAGCGGACAATGAGCAGTTCTTC
NA	TRBV2	TRBD1	TRBJ2-2	CASSVFQQGATGELFF	TGTGCCAGCAGTGTTTTCCAGCAGGGGGCGACCGGGGAGCTGTTTTTT
NA	TRBV2	NA	TRBJ2-7	CASILERGDEQYF	TGTGCCAGCATTCTGGAACGGGGAGACGAGCAGTACTTC
NA	TRBV6-5	NA	TRBJ1-2	CASSPTANYGYTF	TGTGCCAGCTCCCCGACAGCTAACTATGGCTACACCTTC
NA	TRBV15	NA	TRBJ1-5	CATSGHGSNQPQHF	TGTGCCACCAGCGGACACGGATCCAATCAGCCCCAGCATTTT
NA	TRBV6-5	NA	TRBJ1-5	CASSYGGVNQPQHF	TGTGCCAGCAGTTACGGGGGGGTCAATCAGCCCCAGCATTTT
NA	TRBV7-3	TRBD2	TRBJ2-4	CASSQQAGVGAKNIQYF	TGTGCCAGCAGCCAACAAGCGGGAGTGGGGGCCAAAAACATTCAGTACTTC
NA	TRBV5-5	TRBD2	TRBJ2-1	CASSLDPGGIHNEQFF	TGTGCCAGCAGCTTGGACCCGGGAGGGATACACAATGAGCAGTTCTTC
few	TRBV7-6	TRBD2	TRBJ2-3	CASSPSGGGTDTQYF	TGTGCCAGCAGCCCCTCGGGAGGTGGCACAGATACGCAGTATTTT
NA	TRBV6-6	TRBD1	TRBJ2-7	CASSPPGGLSYEQYF	TGTGCCAGCAGTCCACCAGGGGGCCTATCCTACGAGCAGTACTTC
few	TRBV5-6	TRBD1	TRBJ2-3	CASSVEQGYTTDTQYF	TGTGCCAGCAGCGTGGAACAGGGGTATACCACAGATACGCAGTATTTT
NA	TRBV18	NA	TRBJ1-5	CASSLDSIAPQHF	TGTGCCAGCTCACTGGACAGTATTGCGCCCCAGCATTTT
NA	TRBV4-2	TRBD1	TRBJ2-1	CASSQDGDSQDNEQFF	TGTGCCAGCAGCCAAGATGGGGACAGCCAGGACAATGAGCAGTTCTTC
NA	TRBV28	NA	TRBJ1-2	CASSFRVFGYTF	TGTGCCAGCAGTTTTCGGGTTTTCGGCTACACCTTC
NA	TRBV27	NA	TRBJ2-1	CASSQRRDPAYNEQFF	TGTGCCAGCAGCCAGCGGCGGGACCCTGCCTACAATGAGCAGTTCTTC
few	TRBV18	TRBD1	TRBJ2-1	CASSPTGDSYNEQFF	TGTGCCAGCTCACCGACAGGGGACTCCTACAATGAGCAGTTCTTC
NA	TRBV5-1	NA	TRBJ1-1	CASSQQGDTEAFF	TGCGCCAGCAGCCAACAGGGCGACACTGAAGCTTTCTTT
few	TRBV9	TRBD1	TRBJ2-3	CASSVVPGQGTDTQYF	TGTGCCAGCAGCGTAGTCCCGGGACAGGGGACAGATACGCAGTATTTT
NA	TRBV7-3	TRBD2	TRBJ2-6	CASSFSSGSASGANVLTF	TGTGCCAGCAGCTTTTCGAGCGGGAGCGCCTCTGGGGCCAACGTCCTGACTTTC
NA	TRBV6-6	TRBD1	TRBJ1-2	CASSYPRDRGDGYTF	TGTGCCAGCAGTTACCCGCGGGACAGGGGTGATGGCTACACCTTC
NA	TRBV19	NA	TRBJ1-2	CASRPPLGTYYGYTF	TGTGCCAGTAGGCCTCCGCTGGGGACATACTATGGCTACACCTTC